Listed here are 19 T cell receptor beta chains from one sample, sequenced in a study of low-dose radiotherapy and immunotherapy resistance in tumors. Time point in this sample: after trial treatment. Treatment denoted: LDRT plus nivolumab, ipilimumab, low-dose cyclophosphamide and aspirin (RACIN trial). First-strand cDNA relied on TRAV- and TRBV-specific primers spanning alpha and beta chains. An approximately 19-cycle PCR with a constant-region primer and V-primer adapter amplified TCRs. TCRdb independently ran MiXCR on the reads; one entry per CDR3 protein. The sample lists 95,000 to 100,000 distinct CDR3 sequences; around 21% were seen once. The sequencing here drew on PBMCs, taken after low-dose radiotherapy plus immunotherapy. The receptors were sampled from a male donor with prostate cancer.

This clonotype came up a few times. V and J are TRBV12-3 or TRBV12-4 and TRBJ1-5; D is possibly TRBD1 (6 bases). V was cut by 3 bases and J by 6 bases, with 15 bases left in between. This CDR3 is 15 amino acids long. CDR3 residues: CASSFGEGGSQPQHF. DNA for the CDR3: TGTGCCAGCAGTTTTGGGGAGGGGGGCAGTCAGCCCCAGCATTTT.

This clonotype has ten or more counts. The chain carries TRBV13 and TRBJ2-3; D may be TRBD2 (6 bases). Germline values: CDR1 PRHDT, CDR2 FYEKMQ (reference sequence). This CDR3 spans 15 amino acids. With 4 bases removed from V and 2 bases from J, the gap between germline ends came to 13 bases. This chain's CDR3 is CASSSGVYSTDTQYF. The CDR3 DNA sequence: TGTGCCAGCAGCTCGGGAGTATACTCCACAGATACGCAGTATTTT. Together with reference TRBV13 and TRBJ2-3, the CDR3 gives the full variable domain: AAGVIQSPRHLIKEKRETATLKCYPIPRHDTVYWYQQGPGQDPQFLISFYEKMQSDKGSIPDRFSAQQFSDYHSELNMSSLELGDSALYFCASSSGVYSTDTQYFGPGTRLTVL.

Ten or more counts support this clonotype. This chain connects TRBV7-9 to TRBJ2-7; TRBD1 or TRBD2 may be the D gene (6 bases each). Germline assignment: CDR1 SEHNR and CDR2 FQNEAQ (reference sequence). Between the trimmed V and J ends, which lost 3 bases and 2 bases, there was a span of 20 bases. The CDR3 has 17 amino acids. CDR3 in amino acids: CASSFLSGAITAYEQYF. The CDR3 DNA reads TGTGCCAGCAGCTTTCTTTCGGGGGCGATCACTGCCTACGAGCAGTACTTC.

This clonotype was observed at least ten times. V and J are TRBV6-5 and TRBJ1-3; D is ambiguous. The CDR3 has 15 residues. Trimming removed 3 bases at V and 0 bases at J, with 9 bases between. Germline lookup yields CDR1 MNHEY and CDR2 SVGAGI. The chain's CDR3 is CASSYSSPSGNTIYF. The CDR3 DNA follows: TGTGCCAGCAGTTATTCCTCCCCCTCTGGAAACACCATATATTTT.

This clonotype occurred many times. The chain is built from TRBV18 and TRBJ2-2; D not resolved. Deletions cut 1 base from V and 6 bases from J, with 9 bases between. This CDR3 comprises 14 residues. Germline lookup yields CDR1 KGHSH and CDR2 LQKENI. CDR3 coding DNA: TGTGCCAGCTCACCACGGGTTGGCGCCGGGGAGCTGTTTTTT. Amino acids: CASSPRVGAGELFF.

The table lists this clonotype with many counts. The V call is TRBV6-1, the J call TRBJ2-7, with TRBD2 matching 13 bases. The CDR3 runs to 19 residues. The germline V gene has CDR1 MNHNS and CDR2 SASEGT. V lost 6 bases, J lost 0 bases, and 14 bases stayed unmatched. As DNA, the CDR3 is TGTGCCAGCAGAGACCGGGACCTAGGGACTAGCGGGGTCTCCTACGAGCAGTACTTC. It encodes CASRDRDLGTSGVSYEQYF.

This clonotype was detected ten times or more. V usage is TRBV12-3 or TRBV12-4 and J usage is TRBJ2-2, with D possibly called TRBD1 or TRBD2 (6 bases each). The V gene lost 11 bases and the J gene lost 2 bases, with 15 bases spanning the gap. The CDR3 has 14 amino acids. The CDR3 loop reads CASRGGLNTGELFF. The CDR3 DNA sequence: TGTGCCTCTCGAGGGGGACTCAACACCGGGGAGCTGTTTTTT.

This clonotype was counted ten times or more. This sequence joins TRBV12-3 or TRBV12-4 and TRBJ1-6, with D unresolved. This CDR3 spans 14 amino acids. V was trimmed by 11 bases and J by 6 bases, leaving 17 bases between them. The CDR3 DNA reads as TGTGCCCATTCCGCGGGCAGACTTAATTCACCCCTCCACTTT. This encodes CAHSAGRLNSPLHF.

This clonotype was counted ten times or more. The rearrangement joins TRBV5-1 to TRBJ2-2; perhaps TRBD2 as D (5 bases). V was shortened by 0 bases and J by 4 bases, with 7 bases between the two germline ends. The CDR3 covers 14 residues. CDR1 is SGHRS and CDR2 is YFSETQ in the germline V gene. CDR3 DNA sequence: TGCGCCAGCAGCTTGGGGGAGATCACCGGGGAGCTGTTTTTT. It translates to CASSLGEITGELFF.

This clonotype was detected ten times or more. The chain recombines TRBV5-6 with TRBJ2-2, with 8 bases identical to TRBD1. Trimming at V came to 5 bases and at J to 1 base, leaving 4 bases not matched to a gene. The CDR3 has 15 amino acids. Looked up from germline, CDR1 is SGHDT and CDR2 is YYEEEE. In DNA form, the CDR3 reads TGTGCCAGCAGTCCCGGGACAGGGAACACCGGGGAGCTGTTTTTT. It codes for CASSPGTGNTGELFF.

This clonotype was seen repeatedly, ten times or more. This rearrangement joins TRBV20-1 to TRBJ2-7; D remains ambiguous. The V and J ends lost 2 bases and 0 bases respectively, with 11 bases between them. Germline-derived CDR1 and CDR2 are DFQATT and SNEGSKA (reference sequence). The CDR3 loop spans 14 amino acids. CDR3 coding DNA: TGCAGTGCTAGAAACATCGCCAGCTCCTACGAGCAGTACTTC. As protein: CSARNIASSYEQYF.

This clonotype was observed at least ten times. The V call is TRBV4-1, the J call TRBJ2-3; TRBD1 matches 9 bases. CDR1 and CDR2 (germline): MGHRA, YSYEKL. After removal of 4 bases from V and 0 bases from J, the junction contained 5 bases not matched to a gene. This CDR3 is 16 amino acids long. This chain's CDR3 is CASSLQGQGSTDTQYF. CDR3 bases: TGCGCCAGCAGCCTGCAGGGACAGGGCAGCACAGATACGCAGTATTTT.

This clonotype came up many times. CDR3 DNA sequence: TGTGCCAGCAGCTTAGCACCTTTATCCGACACTAACGAGCAGTACTTC. This gives the protein CASSLAPLSDTNEQYF. The chain uses TRBV7-9 and TRBJ2-7; no clear D. The CDR3 is 16 amino acids. The V gene lost 0 bases and the J gene lost 5 bases, with 17 bases spanning the gap. Germline-derived CDR1 and CDR2 are SEHNR and FQNEAQ (reference sequence).

Many counts were recorded for this clonotype. The V call is TRBV5-4, the J call TRBJ2-4, with D uncertain. The V end lost 2 bases, the J end lost 7 bases, and 7 bases lay between the germline ends. CDR3 length equals 12 residues. Germline CDR1 SGHNT, CDR2 YYREEE (reference sequence). CDR3 sequence reads: CASSLNQNIQYF. The CDR3 region has the DNA TGTGCCAGCAGCTTAAATCAGAACATTCAGTACTTC.

As regards this clonotype: This probably arose from a read error, given a far larger clone one base away. This chain connects TRBV29-1 to TRBJ2-1, with D possibly called TRBD1 or TRBD2 (5 bases each). Per the germline V gene, CDR1 is SQVTM and CDR2 is ANQGSEA. V was trimmed by 3 bases and J by 13 bases, leaving 19 bases between them. The CDR3 has 13 amino acids. The CDR3 spells CSVETSGYGTQFF. DNA of the CDR3: TGCAGCGTTGAGACCTCAGGGTACGGGACCCAGTTCTTC.

This clonotype has ten or more counts. The CDR3 reads CASSTGSSGANVLTF. The CDR3 DNA follows: TGTGCCAGCAGCACAGGGTCCTCTGGGGCCAACGTCCTGACTTTC. This chain connects TRBV2 to TRBJ2-6; D is perhaps TRBD1 (6 bases). Trimming removed 6 bases at V and 0 bases at J, with 9 bases between. Germline lookup yields CDR1 SNHLY and CDR2 FYNNEI. The CDR3 is made up of 15 amino acids.

The table lists this clonotype with many counts. The rearrangement joins TRBV20-1 to TRBJ1-4, with D perhaps TRBD1 (6 bases). The CDR3 length is 12 residues. The V end was cut by 6 bases, the J end by 8 bases, with 13 bases between. The germline CDR1 and CDR2 sequences are DFQATT and SNEGSKA (reference sequence). The CDR3 protein is CSARTGNEKLFF. CDR3 nucleotides: TGCAGTGCCCGTACAGGGAACGAAAAACTGTTTTTT.

This clonotype has a count of ten or more. The V call is TRBV5-1, the J call TRBJ1-5, with D perhaps TRBD1 (6 bases). The V gene's germline CDR1 is SGHRS and CDR2 YFSETQ. The CDR3 loop spans 13 amino acids. V dropped 0 bases and J dropped 9 bases, with 10 bases sitting between them. The CDR3 region has the DNA TGCGCCAGCAGCTTGGCAGGGGACTGGCCCCAGCATTTT. Translated: CASSLAGDWPQHF. The variable domain in full, with the rest retrieved from reference TRBV5-1 and TRBJ1-5, is KAGVTQTPRYLIKTRGQQVTLSCSPISGHRSVSWYQQTPGQGLQFLFEYFSETQRNKGNFPGRFSGRQFSNSRSEMNVSTLELGDSALYLCASSLAGDWPQHFGDGTRLSIL.

This clonotype was picked up many times. The J gene is TRBJ2-7, the V gene TRBV3-1; D unresolved. CDR3 size: 15 residues. V dropped 3 bases and J dropped 3 bases, with 15 bases sitting between them. Germline V gives CDR1 LGHDT, CDR2 YNNKEL (reference sequence). CDR3 amino acids: CASSQGPSDIYEQYF. DNA for the CDR3: TGTGCCAGCAGCCAGGGCCCCTCTGATATCTACGAGCAGTACTTC.